These 26 T cell receptor beta chains were sequenced from one sample in a study of shared clonotypes between healthy human individuals. This table comes from immunoSEQ multiplex PCR, and its TCRdb copy is limited to in-frame clones, with some not included. The repertoire holds approximately 1.1 million clones, with roughly 74% as singletons. The sequenced sample consisted of memory CD4+ T cells from PBMCs. Subset indicated: CD45RA-negative fraction. These receptors all stem from a man aged 18 to 30 in good health. Some clones in this sample may be carry-over from other donors' samples.

The chain recombines TRBV18 with TRBJ2-7, with a possible D match to TRBD1 (6 bases). In germline, CDR1 is KGHSH, CDR2 LQKENI. The CDR3 is made up of 14 amino acids. With 4 bases removed from V and 1 base from J, the gap between germline ends came to 11 bases. CDR3 in DNA: TGTGCCAGCTCACGACAGGAAAAGTCCTACGAGCAGTACTTC. The encoded protein is CASSRQEKSYEQYF. Using reference TRBV18 and TRBJ2-7 for the parts outside the CDR3, the full variable domain is NAGVMQNPRHLVRRRGQEARLRCSPMKGHSHVYWYRQLPEEGLKFMVYLQKENIIDESGMPKERFSAEFPKEGPSILRIQQVVRGDSAAYFCASSRQEKSYEQYFGPGTRLTVT.

This clone turned up a few times. The identical CDR3 is also encoded by other nucleotide sequences in the sample. The J gene is TRBJ1-5, the V gene TRBV28; unclear D gene. CDR1 is MDHEN, CDR2 SYDVKM, per germline. Trimming pared 2 bases from V and 3 bases from J, leaving 2 bases between. The CDR3 runs 12 residues. The chain's CDR3 is CASSLTNQPQHF. In nucleotides, the CDR3 is TGTGCCAGCAGTTTAACCAATCAGCCCCAGCATTTT.

Points on this clone: Mismatch with germline at one junction end may stem from a read error. The chain is built from TRBV5-1 and TRBJ2-3; 15 bases line up with TRBD2. Looked up from germline, CDR1 is SGHRS and CDR2 is YFSETQ. The CDR3 loop spans 16 amino acids. CDR3 nucleotide sequence: TGCGCCAGCAGGGATGGACTAGCGGGAGGGCCGAACCAACAAGGTTTT. This encodes CASRDGLAGGPNQQGF.

The J gene is TRBJ2-4, the V gene TRBV4-1; TRBD2 aligns across 12 bases. The trim removed 0 bases at V and 3 bases at J, leaving 18 bases unmatched. Germline lookup yields CDR1 MGHRA and CDR2 YSYEKL. CDR3 length: 22 residues. The CDR3 loop reads CASSQDGTSTSGRSIGKNIQYF. CDR3 DNA sequence: TGCGCCAGCAGCCAAGACGGAACCTCTACTAGCGGGAGGTCGATTGGCAAAAACATTCAGTACTTC.

This clone was picked up a small number of times. V usage is TRBV2 and J usage is TRBJ2-7; 9 bases agree with TRBD2. Germline V gene data show CDR1 as SNHLY and CDR2 as FYNNEI. The CDR3 spans 15 residues. V trimming: 6 bases; J trimming: 2 bases; junction bases outside the gene matches: 8. The DNA for the CDR3 is TGTGCCAGCAGAGGGGGACTAGCTCAGACCTACGAGCAGTACTTC. This sequence encodes CASRGGLAQTYEQYF.

The chain has TRBV7-9 and TRBJ1-4; 8 bases match TRBD1. The CDR3 has 16 residues. The junction had 13 bases not matched to a gene; V was cut back by 5 bases and J by 8 bases. From germline, CDR1 is SEHNR and CDR2 FQNEAQ (reference sequence). In DNA, the CDR3 is TGTGCCAGCAGCCCTACCGGGACAGGATTCGGGGAAAAACTGTTTTTT. Amino acids: CASSPTGTGFGEKLFF.

CDR3 amino acids: CASSVEGERSYEQYF. CDR3 DNA sequence: TGTGCCAGCAGCGTCGAGGGGGAGAGGTCCTACGAGCAGTACTTC. The V and J genes are TRBV9 and TRBJ2-7; weak D call: TRBD1 (6 bases). The CDR3 has 15 residues. V dropped 2 bases and J dropped 1 base, with 13 bases sitting between them. Germline V gene data show CDR1 as SGDLS and CDR2 as YYNGEE.

This chain connects TRBV21-1 to TRBJ2-4; the table gives TRBD2 as D, unverified against the DNA. TRBV21-1 is recorded as a pseudogene. This CDR3 is built from 22 residues. The CDR3 sequence: CASSKTQPWTSVTPIAAGIQYF. CDR3 nucleotides: TGTGCCAGCAGCAAAACTCAGCCATGGACTAGCGTTACCCCCATAGCGGCCGGCATTCAGTACTTC.

This clone appeared a few times. As DNA, the CDR3 is TGTGCCAGCAGTGAAGCGCTTCGACGGATAACTGGAAACACCATATATTTT. Translated, it gives CASSEALRRITGNTIYF. V and J are TRBV2 and TRBJ1-3, with no clear D. The germline V and J ends were trimmed by 0 bases and 2 bases, with 14 bases remaining between them. In germline, CDR1 is SNHLY, CDR2 FYNNEI. The CDR3 totals 17 residues.

The chain employs TRBV7-2 and TRBJ2-5, with 11 positions matching TRBD2. Germline V gene lookup returns CDR1 SGHTA and CDR2 FQGNSA. V was pared by 5 bases and J by 3 bases, with 2 bases of the junction left unmatched. The CDR3 extends over 14 amino acids. CDR3 loop: CASSRLAGKETQYF. In DNA form, the CDR3 reads TGTGCCAGCAGCCGACTAGCGGGAAAAGAGACCCAGTACTTC.

This CDR3 reads CASGLAGAGTGELFF. CDR3 coding DNA: TGTGCCAGCGGACTAGCGGGAGCGGGCACCGGGGAGCTGTTTTTT. This chain joins TRBV28 and TRBJ2-2; TRBD2 agrees at 13 bases. V shed 8 bases, J shed 4 bases, and the junction held 4 bases outside the gene matches. The germline gives CDR1 MDHEN, CDR2 SYDVKM. This CDR3 is built from 15 residues.

This chain's CDR3 is CASSLGWRADDEQYF. As DNA, the CDR3 is TGCGCCAGCAGCTTGGGGTGGCGGGCAGACGACGAGCAGTACTTC. The V and J genes are TRBV5-1 and TRBJ2-7; possibly TRBD2 for D (5 bases). V dropped 0 bases and J dropped 5 bases, with 15 bases sitting between them. The CDR3 runs 15 residues. Germline V gene sequence: CDR1 SGHRS, CDR2 YFSETQ.

This clone came up a few times. This chain links TRBV27 with TRBJ1-4; D uncertain. The CDR3 is 11 residues long. The germline gives CDR1 MNHEY, CDR2 SMNVEV (reference sequence). Trimming removed 6 bases at V and 4 bases at J, with 3 bases between. Here the CDR3 DNA reads TGTGCCAGCAGCCATAATGAAAAACTGTTTTTT. This gives the protein CASSHNEKLFF.

The V and J genes are TRBV5-5 and TRBJ2-4, with D hard to call. Germline CDR1 SGHKS, CDR2 YYEKEE (reference sequence). The V end was cut by 4 bases, the J end by 2 bases, with 10 bases between. The CDR3 sequence is 14 residues long. The CDR3 here is CASSHVFTKNIQYF. The CDR3 DNA reads TGTGCCAGCAGCCACGTCTTTACCAAAAACATTCAGTACTTC.

The chain joins TRBV2 to TRBJ2-2; 12 nucleotides match TRBD1. This CDR3 has 15 residues. Trimming took 6 bases from V and 4 from J; bases not matched to a gene: 3. Germline CDR1 reads SNHLY; CDR2 reads FYNNEI. The CDR3 sequence: CASRGQGASTGELFF. The CDR3 DNA follows: TGTGCCAGCAGGGGACAGGGGGCGAGCACCGGGGAGCTGTTTTTT.

Regarding this clone: Other DNA sequences of this sample code for an identical CDR3. This sequence joins TRBV5-5 and TRBJ1-2; no clear D. Germline V gene data show CDR1 as SGHKS and CDR2 as YYEKEE (reference sequence). The CDR3 runs to 14 residues. V lost 0 bases, J lost 2 bases, and 8 bases lay in between. The CDR3 coding sequence is TGTGCCAGCAGCTTGGGACCGGGAAACTATGGCTACACCTTC. Protein: CASSLGPGNYGYTF.

The chain has TRBV29-1 and TRBJ1-1; no clear D gene. The V gene's germline CDR1 is SQVTM and CDR2 ANQGSEA. The V end was cut by 2 bases, the J end by 1 base, with 8 bases between. This CDR3 comprises 13 residues. For the CDR3, the DNA is TGCAGCGTTGAAACAGCGGAGAACACTGAAGCTTTCTTT. Protein product: CSVETAENTEAFF.

The chain combines TRBV6-5 with TRBJ2-1; no clear D gene. V was trimmed by 10 bases and J by 0 bases, leaving 10 bases between them. The CDR3 runs 13 residues. Germline V gene lookup returns CDR1 MNHEY and CDR2 SVGAGI. The CDR3 loop is CATYTSSYNEQFF. CDR3 DNA: TGTGCCACTTACACGAGCTCCTACAATGAGCAGTTCTTC.

In its sample, this clone was seen a few times. This rearrangement joins TRBV5-4 to TRBJ2-7, with 7 bases matching TRBD1. V gave up 0 bases and J gave up 1 base; unmatched junction bases: 4. Germline V gene lookup returns CDR1 SGHNT and CDR2 YYREEE (reference sequence). The CDR3 is 15 amino acids. DNA for the CDR3: TGTGCCAGCAGCTTGGGGACAGGTGATTCCTACGAGCAGTACTTC. This translates into CASSLGTGDSYEQYF.

V gene TRBV5-1 combines with J gene TRBJ2-7, with 9 bases matching TRBD1. CDR1 and CDR2 (germline): SGHRS, YFSETQ. The CDR3 extends over 15 amino acids. Trimming took 4 bases from V and 6 from J; bases not matched to a gene: 11. For the CDR3, the DNA is TGCGCCAGCAGCCTAAGGACAGGGGACATCGGCGAGCAGTACTTC. Amino acids: CASSLRTGDIGEQYF.

The V call is TRBV6-5, the J call TRBJ2-7; TRBD2 agrees at 10 bases. This CDR3 is built from 15 residues. V shed 5 bases and J 6 bases; nucleotides not matched to a gene: 10. Per germline, CDR1 MNHEY and CDR2 SVGAGI. The CDR3 nucleotides read TGTGCCAGCAGTCAAAAGCGGGAGGGCCGGGTCGAGCAGTACTTC. Protein product: CASSQKREGRVEQYF.

This chain uses TRBV5-1 with TRBJ2-3; D possibly corresponds to TRBD2 (5 bases). This CDR3 has 13 residues. V lost 2 bases, J lost 8 bases, and 12 bases lay in between. CDR1 and CDR2 from the germline V gene are SGHRS and YFSETQ. CDR3 sequence (DNA): TGCGCCAGCAGCTTAGAGGGTCAGAGTACGCAGTATTTT. Translated: CASSLEGQSTQYF. Together with reference TRBV5-1 and TRBJ2-3, the CDR3 gives the full variable domain: KAGVTQTPRYLIKTRGQQVTLSCSPISGHRSVSWYQQTPGQGLQFLFEYFSETQRNKGNFPGRFSGRQFSNSRSEMNVSTLELGDSALYLCASSLEGQSTQYFGPGTRLTVL.

A word on this clone: One base away lies a much larger clone, so this may be a sequencing read error. The V call is TRBV9, the J call TRBJ2-3; no reliable D call. Germline CDR1 reads SGDLS; CDR2 reads YYNGEE. Trimming pared 4 bases from V and 0 bases from J, leaving 3 bases between. The CDR3 loop spans 12 amino acids. The CDR3 reads CASSLSTDTQYF. In nucleotides, the CDR3 is TGTGCCAGCAGCCTTAGCACAGATACGCAGTATTTT.

The chain joins TRBV11-1 to TRBJ2-7; TRBD1 is a possible D gene (7 bases). Germline V gene lookup returns CDR1 SGHAT and CDR2 FQDESV (reference sequence). V was shortened by 5 bases and J by 0 bases, with 14 bases between the two germline ends. The CDR3 extends over 15 amino acids. The CDR3 here is CASSIAGTASYEQYF. The DNA of the CDR3 is TGTGCCAGCAGCATCGCGGGGACAGCCTCCTACGAGCAGTACTTC.

The gene calls are TRBV5-8 and TRBJ1-3; D unclear. The CDR3 has 16 residues. CDR1 and CDR2 from the germline V gene are SGHTS and YDEGEE. V lost 2 bases, J lost 0 bases, and 12 bases lay in between. This CDR3 reads CASSFVRANSGNTIYF. DNA of the CDR3: TGTGCCAGCAGCTTCGTTAGGGCAAACTCTGGAAACACCATATATTTT.

V and J are TRBV7-9 and TRBJ2-3, with a weak D call TRBD2 (6 bases). V shed 2 bases and J shed 1 base, with 13 bases lying between them. This CDR3 spans 16 amino acids. Per germline, CDR1 SEHNR and CDR2 FQNEAQ (reference sequence). CDR3 bases: TGTGCCAGCAGCTTACTCCTAGCGTCGGGCACAGATACGCAGTATTTT. This encodes CASSLLLASGTDTQYF.